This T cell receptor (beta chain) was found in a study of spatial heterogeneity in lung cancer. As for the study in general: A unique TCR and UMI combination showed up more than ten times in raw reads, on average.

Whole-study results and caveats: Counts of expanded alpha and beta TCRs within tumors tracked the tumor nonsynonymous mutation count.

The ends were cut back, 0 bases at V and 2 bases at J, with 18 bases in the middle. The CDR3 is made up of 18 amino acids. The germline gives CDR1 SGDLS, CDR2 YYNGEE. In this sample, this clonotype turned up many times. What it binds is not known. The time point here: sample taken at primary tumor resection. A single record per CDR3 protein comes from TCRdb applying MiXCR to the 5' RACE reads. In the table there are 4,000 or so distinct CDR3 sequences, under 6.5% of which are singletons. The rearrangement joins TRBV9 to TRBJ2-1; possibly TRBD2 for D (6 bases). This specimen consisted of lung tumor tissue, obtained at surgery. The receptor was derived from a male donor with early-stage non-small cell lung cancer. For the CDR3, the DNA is TGTGCCAGCAGCGTAGCTACGAGTAATAGCGGCCCCTACAATGAGCAGTTCTTC. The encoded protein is CASSVATSNSGPYNEQFF.